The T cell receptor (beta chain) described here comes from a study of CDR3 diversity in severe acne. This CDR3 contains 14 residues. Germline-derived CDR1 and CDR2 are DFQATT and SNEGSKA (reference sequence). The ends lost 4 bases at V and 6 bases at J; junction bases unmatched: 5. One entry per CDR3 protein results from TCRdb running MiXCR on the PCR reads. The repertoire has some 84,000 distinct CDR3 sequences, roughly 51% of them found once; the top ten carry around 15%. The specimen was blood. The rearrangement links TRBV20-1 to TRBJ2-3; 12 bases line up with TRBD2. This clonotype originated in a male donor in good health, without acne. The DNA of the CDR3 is TGCAGTGCTATGACTAGCGGGAGTTGGGATACGCAGTATTTT. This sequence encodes CSAMTSGSWDTQYF.